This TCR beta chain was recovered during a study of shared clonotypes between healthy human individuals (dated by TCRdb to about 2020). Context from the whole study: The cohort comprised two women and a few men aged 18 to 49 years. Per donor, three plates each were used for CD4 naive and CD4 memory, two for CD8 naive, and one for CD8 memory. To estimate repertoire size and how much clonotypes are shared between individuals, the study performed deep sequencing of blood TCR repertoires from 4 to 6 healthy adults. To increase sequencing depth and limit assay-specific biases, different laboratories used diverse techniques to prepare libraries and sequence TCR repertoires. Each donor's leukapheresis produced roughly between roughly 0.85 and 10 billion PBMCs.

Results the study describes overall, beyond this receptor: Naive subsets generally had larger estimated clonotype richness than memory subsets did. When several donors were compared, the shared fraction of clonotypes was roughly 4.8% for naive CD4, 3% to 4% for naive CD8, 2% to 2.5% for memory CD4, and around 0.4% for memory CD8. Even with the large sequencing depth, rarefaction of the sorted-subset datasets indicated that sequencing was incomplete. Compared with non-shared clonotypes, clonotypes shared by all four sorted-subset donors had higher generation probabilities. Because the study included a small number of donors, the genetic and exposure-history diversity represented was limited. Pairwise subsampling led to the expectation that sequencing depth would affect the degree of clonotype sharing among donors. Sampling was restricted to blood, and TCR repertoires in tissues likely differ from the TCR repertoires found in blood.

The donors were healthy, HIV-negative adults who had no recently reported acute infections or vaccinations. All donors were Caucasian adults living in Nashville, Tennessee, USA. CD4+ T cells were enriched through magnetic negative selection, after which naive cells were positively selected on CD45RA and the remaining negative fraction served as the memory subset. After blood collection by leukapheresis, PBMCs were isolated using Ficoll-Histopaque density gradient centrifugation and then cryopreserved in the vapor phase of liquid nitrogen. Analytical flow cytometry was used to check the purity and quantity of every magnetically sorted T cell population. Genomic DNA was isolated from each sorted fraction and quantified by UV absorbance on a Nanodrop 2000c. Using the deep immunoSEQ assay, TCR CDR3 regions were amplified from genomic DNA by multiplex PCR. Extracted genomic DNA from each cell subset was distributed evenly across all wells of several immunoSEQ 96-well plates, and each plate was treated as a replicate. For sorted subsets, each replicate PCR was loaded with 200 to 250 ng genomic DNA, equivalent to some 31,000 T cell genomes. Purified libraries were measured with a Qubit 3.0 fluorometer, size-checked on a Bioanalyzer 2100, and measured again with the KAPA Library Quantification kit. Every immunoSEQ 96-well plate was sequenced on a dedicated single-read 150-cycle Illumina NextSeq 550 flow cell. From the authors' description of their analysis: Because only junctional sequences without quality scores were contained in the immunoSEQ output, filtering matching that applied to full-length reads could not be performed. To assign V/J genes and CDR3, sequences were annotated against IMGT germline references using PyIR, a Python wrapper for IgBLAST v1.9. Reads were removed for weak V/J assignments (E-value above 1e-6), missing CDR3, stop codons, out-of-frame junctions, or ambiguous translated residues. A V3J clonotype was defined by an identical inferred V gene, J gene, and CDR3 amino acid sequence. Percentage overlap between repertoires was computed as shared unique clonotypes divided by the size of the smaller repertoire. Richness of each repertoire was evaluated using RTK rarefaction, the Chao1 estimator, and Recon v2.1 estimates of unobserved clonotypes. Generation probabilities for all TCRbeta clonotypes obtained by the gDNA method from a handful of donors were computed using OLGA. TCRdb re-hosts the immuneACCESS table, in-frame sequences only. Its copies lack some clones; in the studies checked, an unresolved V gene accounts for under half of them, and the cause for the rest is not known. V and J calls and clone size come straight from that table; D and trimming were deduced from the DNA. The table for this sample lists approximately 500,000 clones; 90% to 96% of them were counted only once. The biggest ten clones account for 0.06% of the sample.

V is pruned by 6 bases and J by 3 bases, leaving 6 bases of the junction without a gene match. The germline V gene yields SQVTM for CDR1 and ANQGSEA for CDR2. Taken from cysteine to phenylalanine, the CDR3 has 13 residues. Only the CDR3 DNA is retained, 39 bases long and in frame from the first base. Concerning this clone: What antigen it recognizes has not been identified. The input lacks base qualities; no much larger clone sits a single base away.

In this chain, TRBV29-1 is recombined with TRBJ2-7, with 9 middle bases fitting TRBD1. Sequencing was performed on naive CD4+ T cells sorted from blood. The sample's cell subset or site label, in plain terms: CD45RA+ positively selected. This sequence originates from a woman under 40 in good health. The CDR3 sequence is CSVPGQGVYEQYF. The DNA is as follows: TGCAGCGTGCCGGGACAGGGAGTCTACGAGCAGTACTTC.